What follows is one T cell receptor beta chain and its context. In the study's own analysis: Reference gene primers were amplified, and this amplification served to estimate nucleated cell counts. The method was immunoSEQ multiplex PCR; TCRdb's version includes in-frame clones alone and lacks a portion of them. Clone size and the V and J calls come from that table; the DNA yielded D and trimming. The sample lists 120,000 or so clones, 78% occurring once. The V gene's germline CDR1 is SNHLY and CDR2 FYNNEI. This CDR3 is built from 14 residues. The V gene lost 4 bases and the J gene lost 3 bases, with 11 bases spanning the gap. This sample stems from a study of blood T cell repertoires in COVID-19. For the study at large: The samples span acute and convalescent COVID-19 from the United States, Italy and Spain. From T cells, B-cell-depleted T cells, or PBMCs came the material, which was cDNA or gDNA.

The receptor was derived from a man aged 65-85 years with acute or convalescent COVID-19. The chain recombines TRBV2 with TRBJ2-3; weak D call: TRBD2 (6 bases). Material for sequencing was peripheral blood. CDR3 residues: CASSGDWQTDTQYF. Written as DNA, the CDR3 is TGTGCCAGCAGTGGGGACTGGCAGACAGATACGCAGTATTTT. Based on the CDR3 plus reference TRBV2 and TRBJ2-3, the full variable domain is EPEVTQTPSHQVTQMGQEVILRCVPISNHLYFYWYRQILGQKVEFLVSFYNNEISEKSEIFDDQFSVERPDGSNFTLKIRSTKLEDSAMYFCASSGDWQTDTQYFGPGTRLTVL.